The rows below give T cell receptor beta chains drawn from one sample of a study of T cell responses to AZD1222 COVID-19 vaccine. Here immunoSEQ multiplex PCR was the method, and the copy in TCRdb shows in-frame clones only, minus some. Of about 150,000 clones in the sample, around 90% were seen once. This material consisted of peripheral blood, taken on day 0 of AZD1222 vaccination. Receptors were obtained from an adult in good health. Both conserved end residues are part of each CDR3. D genes are given only for firm matches. Expanded clones are given a class, and other clones once, few, many or no size at all.

TRBV28	TRBJ2-1	NA	NA	TGTGCCAGCAGTCAGGGAGTATCGAGAGCGGATGAGCAGTTCTTC	CASSQGVSRADEQFF
TRBV19	TRBJ1-1	TRBD1	NA	TGTGCCAGTACTGTGACAGGGGGCTCGGGCACTGAAGCTTTCTTT	CASTVTGGSGTEAFF
TRBV7-8	TRBJ2-4	NA	NA	TGTGCCAGCAGCTTAGGCGGGAACCGAAGGGGAGACATTCAGTACTTC	CASSLGGNRRGDIQYF
TRBV19	TRBJ2-3	NA	NA	TGTGCCAGTAGTGCCCGCCCGGGGTCCACAGATACGCAGTATTTT	CASSARPGSTDTQYF
TRBV5-4	TRBJ1-6	TRBD1	NA	TGTGCCAGCAGCTTGGGACAGGGTTATAATTCACCCCTCCACTTT	CASSLGQGYNSPLHF
TRBV7-2	TRBJ2-1	NA	NA	TGTGCCAGCAGCTTAGTGGGGGGCCCAGGGGGAAGCTCCTACAATGAGCAGTTCTTC	CASSLVGGPGGSSYNEQFF
TRBV2	TRBJ2-1	TRBD1	NA	TGTGCCAGCAGTCTCCGGGACAGGGGACTCCTCTACAATGAGCAGTTCTTC	CASSLRDRGLLYNEQFF
TRBV7-9	TRBJ2-7	TRBD1	few	TGTGCCAGCAGCTACAGGGGGATAAACGAGCAGTACTTC	CASSYRGINEQYF
TRBV4-3	TRBJ1-3	NA	NA	TGCGCCAGCAGCCAAGGTGAGACACTCAGGAGAGGAAACACCATATATTTT	CASSQGETLRRGNTIYF
TRBV28	TRBJ1-2	TRBD1	NA	TGTGCCAGCAGATCTGACTGGACAGGGGGATATGGCTACACCTTC	CASRSDWTGGYGYTF
TRBV10-3	TRBJ1-6	TRBD1	NA	TGTGCCATCAGTTACACAGGGGGTACCCTCCACTTT	CAISYTGGTLHF
TRBV19	TRBJ2-7	TRBD1	NA	TGTGCCAGTAGTCAGACAGGGGGCCCTAACTACGAGCAGTACTTC	CASSQTGGPNYEQYF
TRBV7-6	TRBJ1-1	NA	NA	TGTGCCAGCAGCTTAGCTCAGGCCTCCCAGGACGAAGCTTTCTTT	CASSLAQASQDEAFF
TRBV7-8	TRBJ1-2	TRBD1	once	TGTGCCAGCAGCTTAATCAGACAGGGGGTCAGGCGTCCCTATGGCTACACCTTC	CASSLIRQGVRRPYGYTF
TRBV5-5	TRBJ2-5	TRBD1	NA	TGTGCCAGCAGCTTGGGGGACAGGGGGGTAGAGACCCAGTACTTC	CASSLGDRGVETQYF
TRBV9	TRBJ1-1	TRBD1	NA	TGTGCCAGCAGCGGACAGGGGAATGCTGAAGCTTTCTTT	CASSGQGNAEAFF
TRBV27	TRBJ2-7	TRBD1	NA	TGTGCCGCCACGCCGGGACAGGCGTACTTC	CAATPGQAYF
TRBV7-8	TRBJ1-5	NA	NA	TGTGCCAGCAGCCTGCGGGTCAATCAGCCCCAGCATTTT	CASSLRVNQPQHF
TRBV7-2	TRBJ2-7	NA	NA	TGTGCCAGCAGCTTAGCGGCAGGGGAGTACGAGCAGTACTTC	CASSLAAGEYEQYF
TRBV19	TRBJ2-4	NA	NA	TGTGCCAGTAGTCTTCCGGGCACCAAAAACATTCAGTACTTC	CASSLPGTKNIQYF
TRBV11-2	TRBJ2-1	NA	NA	TGTGCCAGCAGCCCCGTGGGGGGAGGCCCCAATGAGCAGTTCTTC	CASSPVGGGPNEQFF
TRBV24-1	TRBJ2-1	TRBD2	NA	TGTGCCACCAGTGATTTGAATAGCGGGGTGGACAATGAGCAGTTCTTC	CATSDLNSGVDNEQFF
TRBV1	TRBJ1-4	NA	NA	TGCACCAGCAGCCCCCCCCTGTCCCGGGACAGGGGATGGGCTAATGAAAAACTGTTTTTT	CTSSPPLSRDRGWANEKLFF
TRBV5-1	TRBJ2-3	NA	NA	TGCGCCAGCCGATTAGGCCCGAGAGATACGCAGTATTTT	CASRLGPRDTQYF
TRBV6-4	TRBJ1-6	NA	NA	TGTGCCCTAAACTCCGCGACCGGGACGGGCGGGTCACCCCTCCACTTT	CALNSATGTGGSPLHF
TRBV4-1	TRBJ1-2	TRBD1	NA	TGCGCCAGCAGCCACCCCGGGACAGGGGGAATCGGCTACACCTTC	CASSHPGTGGIGYTF
TRBV7-9	TRBJ2-1	NA	few	TGTGCCAGCAGCTTTCGACCTAATGAGCAGTTCTTC	CASSFRPNEQFF
TRBV9	TRBJ2-7	TRBD2	NA	TGTGCCAGCAGCGTAGGCGTTAGCGGGAGTGCGACCCCCTACGAGCAGTACTTC	CASSVGVSGSATPYEQYF
TRBV19	TRBJ1-2	NA	NA	TGTGCCAGTAGTATATCCGGGTTGGGCTATGGCTACACCTTC	CASSISGLGYGYTF
TRBV11-2	TRBJ1-2	TRBD1	NA	TGTGCCTCAAGACCAGGGACAGGGATCTATGGCTACACCTTC	CASRPGTGIYGYTF
TRBV7-2	TRBJ2-3	TRBD2	few	TGTGCCAGCAGCTTTCGAGGCGGGAGCGGCACAGATACGCAGTATTTT	CASSFRGGSGTDTQYF